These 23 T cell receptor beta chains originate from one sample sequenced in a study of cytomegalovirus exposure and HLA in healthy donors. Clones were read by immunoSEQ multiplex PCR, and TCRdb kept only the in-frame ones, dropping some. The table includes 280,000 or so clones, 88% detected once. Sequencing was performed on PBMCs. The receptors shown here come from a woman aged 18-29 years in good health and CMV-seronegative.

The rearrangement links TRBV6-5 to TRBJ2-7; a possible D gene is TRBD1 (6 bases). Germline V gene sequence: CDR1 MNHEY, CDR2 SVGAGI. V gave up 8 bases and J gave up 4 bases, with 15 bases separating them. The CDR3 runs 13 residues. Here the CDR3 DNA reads TGTGCCAGCTCCGGACAGCTGGAGTACGAGCAGTACTTC. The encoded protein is CASSGQLEYEQYF.

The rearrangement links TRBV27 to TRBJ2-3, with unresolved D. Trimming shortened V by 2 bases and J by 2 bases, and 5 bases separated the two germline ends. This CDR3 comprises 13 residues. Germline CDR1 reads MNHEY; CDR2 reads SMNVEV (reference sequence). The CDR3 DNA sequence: TGTGCCAGCAGTTTAAGCTTCACAGATACGCAGTATTTT. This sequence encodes CASSLSFTDTQYF.

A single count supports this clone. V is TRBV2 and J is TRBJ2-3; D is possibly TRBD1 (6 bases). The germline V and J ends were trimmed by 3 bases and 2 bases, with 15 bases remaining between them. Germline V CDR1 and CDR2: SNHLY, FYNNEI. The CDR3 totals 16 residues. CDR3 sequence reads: CASSDTQGFYTDTQYF. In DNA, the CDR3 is TGTGCCAGCAGTGACACACAGGGATTCTACACAGATACGCAGTATTTT.

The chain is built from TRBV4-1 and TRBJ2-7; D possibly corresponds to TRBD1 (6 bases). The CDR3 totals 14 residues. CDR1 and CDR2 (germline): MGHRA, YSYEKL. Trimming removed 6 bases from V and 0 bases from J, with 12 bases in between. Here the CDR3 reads CASRNDRSSYEQYF. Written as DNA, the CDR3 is TGCGCCAGCAGAAACGACAGGAGCTCCTACGAGCAGTACTTC.

For the CDR3, the DNA is TGTGCCAGCAGGCCCCTAGCGGCAGCTCTAACCTACAATGAGCAGTTCTTC. Protein product: CASRPLAAALTYNEQFF. The J gene is TRBJ2-1, the V gene TRBV28; TRBD2 aligns across 7 bases. Germline CDR1 MDHEN, CDR2 SYDVKM. The CDR3 length is 17 residues. J lost 2 bases, V lost 6 bases, and 13 bases had no gene match.

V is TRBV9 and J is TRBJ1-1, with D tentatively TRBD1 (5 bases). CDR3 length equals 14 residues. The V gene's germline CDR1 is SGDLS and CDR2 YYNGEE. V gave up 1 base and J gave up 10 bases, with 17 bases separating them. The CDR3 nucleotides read TGTGCCAGCAGCGTATCGGGGGAAAATTCGGCAGCTTTCTTT. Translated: CASSVSGENSAAFF.

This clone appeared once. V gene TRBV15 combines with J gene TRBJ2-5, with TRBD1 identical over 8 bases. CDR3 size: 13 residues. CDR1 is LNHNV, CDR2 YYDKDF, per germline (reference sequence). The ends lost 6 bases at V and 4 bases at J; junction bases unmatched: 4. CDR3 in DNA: TGTGCCACCAGGACAGGGGCCGGAGAGACCCAGTACTTC. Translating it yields CATRTGAGETQYF.

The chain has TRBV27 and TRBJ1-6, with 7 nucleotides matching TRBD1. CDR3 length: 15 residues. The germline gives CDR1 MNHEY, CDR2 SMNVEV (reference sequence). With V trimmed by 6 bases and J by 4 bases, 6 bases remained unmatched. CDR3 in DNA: TGTGCCAGCAGCTCACCACAGGGGTATAATTCACCCCTCCACTTT. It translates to CASSSPQGYNSPLHF.

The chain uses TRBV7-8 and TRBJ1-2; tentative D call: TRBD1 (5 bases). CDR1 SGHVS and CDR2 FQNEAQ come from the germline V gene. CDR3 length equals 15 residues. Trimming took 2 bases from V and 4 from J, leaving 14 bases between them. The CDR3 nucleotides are TGTGCCAGCAGCTTATTTCAGGGCGTGGGCTATGGCTACACCTTC. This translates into CASSLFQGVGYGYTF.

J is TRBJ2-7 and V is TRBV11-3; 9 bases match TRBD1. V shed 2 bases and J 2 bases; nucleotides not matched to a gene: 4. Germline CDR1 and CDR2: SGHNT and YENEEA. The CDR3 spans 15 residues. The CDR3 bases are TGTGCCAGCAGCTTAAGGACAGGGGCCACCTACGAGCAGTACTTC. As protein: CASSLRTGATYEQYF.

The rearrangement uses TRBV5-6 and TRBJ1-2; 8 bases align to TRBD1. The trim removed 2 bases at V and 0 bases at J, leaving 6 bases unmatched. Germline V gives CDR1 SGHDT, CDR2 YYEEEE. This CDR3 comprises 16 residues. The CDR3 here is CASSFGTGYTNYGYTF. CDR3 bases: TGTGCCAGCAGCTTCGGGACAGGCTATACTAACTATGGCTACACCTTC.

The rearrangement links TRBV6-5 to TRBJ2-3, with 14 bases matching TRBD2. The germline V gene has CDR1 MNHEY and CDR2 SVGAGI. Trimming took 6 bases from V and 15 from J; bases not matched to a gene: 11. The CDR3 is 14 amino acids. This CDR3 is CASRRTSGRSLYYF. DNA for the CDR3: TGTGCCAGCAGGAGGACTAGCGGGAGGTCTCTATATTATTTT.

The CDR3 bases are TGCGCCAGCAGCCGAACCACCGGACATACTAACTATGGCTACACCTTC. It yields the protein CASSRTTGHTNYGYTF. The rearrangement links TRBV5-1 to TRBJ1-2; perhaps TRBD1 as D (5 bases). In germline, CDR1 is SGHRS, CDR2 YFSETQ. The CDR3 runs to 16 residues. V shed 4 bases and J shed 0 bases, with 16 bases lying between them.

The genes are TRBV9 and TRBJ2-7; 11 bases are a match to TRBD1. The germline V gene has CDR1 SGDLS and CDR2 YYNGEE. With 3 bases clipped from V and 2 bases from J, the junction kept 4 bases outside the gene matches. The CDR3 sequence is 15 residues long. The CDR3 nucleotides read TGTGCCAGCAGCGCAGGGACAGGGGGGCCCTACGAGCAGTACTTC. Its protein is CASSAGTGGPYEQYF.

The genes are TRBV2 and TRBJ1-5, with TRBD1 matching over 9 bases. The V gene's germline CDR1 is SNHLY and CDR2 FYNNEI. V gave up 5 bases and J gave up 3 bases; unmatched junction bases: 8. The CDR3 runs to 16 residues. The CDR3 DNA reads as TGTGCCAGCAGTAACCGACAGGGGGACAACAATCAGCCCCAGCATTTT. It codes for CASSNRQGDNNQPQHF.

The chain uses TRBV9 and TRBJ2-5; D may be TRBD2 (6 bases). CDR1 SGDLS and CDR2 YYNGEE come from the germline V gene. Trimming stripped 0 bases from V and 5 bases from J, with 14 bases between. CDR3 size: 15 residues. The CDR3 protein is CASSVGGGVSETQYF. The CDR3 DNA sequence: TGTGCCAGCAGCGTAGGGGGCGGGGTCAGTGAGACCCAGTACTTC.

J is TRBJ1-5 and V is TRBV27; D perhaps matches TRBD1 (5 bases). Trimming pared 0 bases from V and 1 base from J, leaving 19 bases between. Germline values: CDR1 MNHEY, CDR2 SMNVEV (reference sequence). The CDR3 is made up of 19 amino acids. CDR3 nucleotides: TGTGCCAGCAGTTTATCGAGACCGGGACGGGCGGGGAGCAATCAGCCCCAGCATTTT. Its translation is CASSLSRPGRAGSNQPQHF.

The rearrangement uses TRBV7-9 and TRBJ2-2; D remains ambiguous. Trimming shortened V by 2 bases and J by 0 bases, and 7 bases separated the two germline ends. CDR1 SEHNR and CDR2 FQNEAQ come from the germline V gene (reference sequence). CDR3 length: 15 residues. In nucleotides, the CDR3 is TGTGCCAGCAGCTTAAGCAAATCGAACACCGGGGAGCTGTTTTTT. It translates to CASSLSKSNTGELFF.

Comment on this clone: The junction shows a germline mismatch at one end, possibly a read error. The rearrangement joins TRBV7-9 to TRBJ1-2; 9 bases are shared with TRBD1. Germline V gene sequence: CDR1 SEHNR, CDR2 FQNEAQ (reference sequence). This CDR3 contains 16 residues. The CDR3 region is CASTLGGGQGSIGYTF. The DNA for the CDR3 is TGTGCCAGCACCTTAGGGGGGGGACAGGGATCGATTGGCTACACCTTC.

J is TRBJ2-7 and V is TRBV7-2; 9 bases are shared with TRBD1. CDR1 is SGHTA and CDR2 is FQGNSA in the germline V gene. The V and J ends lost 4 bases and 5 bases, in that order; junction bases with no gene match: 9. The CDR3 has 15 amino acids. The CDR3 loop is CASSYAGTGSHEQYF. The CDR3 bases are TGTGCCAGCAGCTACGCCGGGACAGGGAGCCACGAGCAGTACTTC.

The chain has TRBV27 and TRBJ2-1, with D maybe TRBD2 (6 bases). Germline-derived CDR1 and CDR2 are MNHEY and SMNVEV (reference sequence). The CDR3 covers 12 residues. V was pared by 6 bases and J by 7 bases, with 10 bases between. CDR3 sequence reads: CASSRRGNEQFF. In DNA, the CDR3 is TGTGCCAGCAGCCGACGGGGGAATGAGCAGTTCTTC.

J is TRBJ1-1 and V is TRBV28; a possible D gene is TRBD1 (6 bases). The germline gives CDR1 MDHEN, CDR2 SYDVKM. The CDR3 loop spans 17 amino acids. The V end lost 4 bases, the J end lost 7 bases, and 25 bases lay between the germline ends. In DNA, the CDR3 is TGTGCCAGCAGTTCGTGGGGGCGTATGGGCCACACGATTGAAGCTTTCTTT. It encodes CASSSWGRMGHTIEAFF.

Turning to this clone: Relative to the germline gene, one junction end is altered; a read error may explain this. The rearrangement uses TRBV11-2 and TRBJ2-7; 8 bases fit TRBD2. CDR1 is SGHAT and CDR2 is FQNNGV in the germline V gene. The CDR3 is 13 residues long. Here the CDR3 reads CASSFSGAVIADF. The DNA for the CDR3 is TGTGCCAGCAGCTTTAGCGGGGCGGTCATCGCGGACTTC.